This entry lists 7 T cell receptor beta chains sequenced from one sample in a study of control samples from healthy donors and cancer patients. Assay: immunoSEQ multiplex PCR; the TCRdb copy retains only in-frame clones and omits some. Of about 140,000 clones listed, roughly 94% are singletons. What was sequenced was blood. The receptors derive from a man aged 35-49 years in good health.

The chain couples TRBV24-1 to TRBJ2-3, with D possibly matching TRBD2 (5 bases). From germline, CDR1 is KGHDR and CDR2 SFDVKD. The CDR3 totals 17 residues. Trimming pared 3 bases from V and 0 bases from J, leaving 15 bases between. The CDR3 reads CATSDPWTFSSTDTQYF. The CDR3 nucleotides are TGTGCCACCAGTGATCCGTGGACTTTTTCCAGCACAGATACGCAGTATTTT.

DNA for the CDR3: TGTGCCAGCAATGTGGGACAGGGGGCCAAGACCCAGTACTTC. Encoded protein: CASNVGQGAKTQYF. The chain links TRBV2 to TRBJ2-5; 12 positions agree with TRBD1. V shed 7 bases and J 6 bases; nucleotides not matched to a gene: 6. The CDR3 is 14 amino acids. Per the germline V gene, CDR1 is SNHLY and CDR2 is FYNNEI.

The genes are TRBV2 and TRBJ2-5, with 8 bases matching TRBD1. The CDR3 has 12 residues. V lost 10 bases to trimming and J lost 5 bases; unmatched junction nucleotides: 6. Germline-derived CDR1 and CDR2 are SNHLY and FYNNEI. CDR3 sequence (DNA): TGTGCCAACTCAGGACAGGGTGAGACCCAGTACTTC. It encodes CANSGQGETQYF.

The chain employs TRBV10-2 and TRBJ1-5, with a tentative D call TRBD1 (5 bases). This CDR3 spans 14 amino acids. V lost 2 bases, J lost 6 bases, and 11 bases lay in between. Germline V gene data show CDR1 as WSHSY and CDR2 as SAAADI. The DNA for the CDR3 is TGCGCCAGCAGTGAGACCCAGGGAGGTCAGCCCCAGCATTTT. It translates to CASSETQGGQPQHF.

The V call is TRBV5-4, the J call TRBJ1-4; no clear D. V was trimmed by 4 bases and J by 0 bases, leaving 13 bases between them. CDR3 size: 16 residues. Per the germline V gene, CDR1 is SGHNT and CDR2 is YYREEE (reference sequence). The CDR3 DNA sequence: TGTGCCAGCAGCAGAACAGAGCATGCAACTAATGAAAAACTGTTTTTT. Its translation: CASSRTEHATNEKLFF.

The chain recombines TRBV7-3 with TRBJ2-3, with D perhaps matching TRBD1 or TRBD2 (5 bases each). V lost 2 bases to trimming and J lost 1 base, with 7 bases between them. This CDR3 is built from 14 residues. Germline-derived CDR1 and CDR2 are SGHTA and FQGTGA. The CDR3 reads CASSLLGGTDTQYF. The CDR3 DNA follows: TGTGCCAGCAGCTTACTGGGGGGCACAGATACGCAGTATTTT.

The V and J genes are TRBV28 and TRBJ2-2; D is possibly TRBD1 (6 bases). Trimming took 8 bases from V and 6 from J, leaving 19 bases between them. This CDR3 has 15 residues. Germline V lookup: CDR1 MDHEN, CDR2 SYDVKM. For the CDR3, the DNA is TGTGCCAGCTCCCCCTTCTACAGGGCTCCCGGGGAGCTGTTTTTT. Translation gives CASSPFYRAPGELFF.